The rows below give T cell receptor beta chains drawn from one sample of a study of T-cell memory formation after mild COVID-19. From the 5' RACE reads, TCRdb called clonotypes with MiXCR, one entry per CDR3 protein. The table shows 450,000 or so distinct CDR3 sequences, with about 20% occurring only once. The sample taken for sequencing was PBMCs or a T cell subset sorted from them (not recorded which). The receptors were sampled from an adult woman who had mild COVID-19 (a few samples of this study predate the infection). Cell type and time point are not known. Each CDR3 is given with its conserved first and last residue.

j_gene	v_gene	CDR3aa
TRBJ1-2	TRBV25-1	CASSETGYYGYTF
TRBJ2-7	TRBV10-3	CAINDNSYEQYF
TRBJ2-1	TRBV24-1	CATSDWGLAGEKQFF
TRBJ1-1	TRBV7-6	CAIPDPGPDTEAFF
TRBJ2-7	TRBV4-1	CASSQGPPIADRGYEQYF
TRBJ1-6	TRBV9	CASSPGSPSYNSPLHF
TRBJ1-2	TRBV7-9	CASSLGRTGNGYTF
TRBJ2-5	TRBV7-9	CASSSPEAGAMQTQYF
TRBJ2-7	TRBV12-3/TRBV12-4	CASSINRDYEQYF
TRBJ1-1	TRBV4-3	CASSQEVSGEAFF
TRBJ1-2	TRBV10-3	CAIRTGQSAVVNYGYTF
TRBJ1-1	TRBV7-6	CASSARYTRARNTEAFF
TRBJ2-1	TRBV7-2	CASSANGGERQFF
TRBJ2-7	TRBV7-2	CASSLGGRLYEQYF
TRBJ2-1	TRBV7-3	CASSLSRTVPEQFF
TRBJ1-1	TRBV11-2	CASSSFGQGAFGEAFF
TRBJ2-3	TRBV28	CASSPWDPKASWADTQYF
TRBJ2-5	TRBV30	CAWRERGKETQYF
TRBJ1-5	TRBV20-1	CSARGWDSNQPQHF
TRBJ1-1	TRBV3-1	CASSRGQGDTEAFF
TRBJ2-3	TRBV7-9	CASSLRVMLGTDTQYF
TRBJ2-1	TRBV20-1	CSARIPRLAGGLYNEQFF
TRBJ1-1	TRBV5-1	CASRPTGNTEAFF
TRBJ2-7	TRBV27	CASSITGTGDYEQYF
TRBJ2-6	TRBV14	CASSLETGSTVANVLTF
TRBJ2-1	TRBV6-1	CASRGTGTSHSQSSYNEQFF
TRBJ2-1	TRBV15	CATSRASGGAGVNEQFF
TRBJ2-6	TRBV5-1	CASSTTGGDGANVLTF
TRBJ2-6	TRBV9	CASSPQDRGPWLGANVLTF
TRBJ2-3	TRBV29-1	CSVRGSSSGTDTQYF
TRBJ2-5	TRBV10-3	CAISEQSGETQYF
TRBJ2-2	TRBV7-9	CASSFGSSGELFF
TRBJ2-3	TRBV5-1	CASSPGGMADTQYF
TRBJ2-5	TRBV11-2	CASSTTSGGQETQYF
TRBJ1-1	TRBV5-1	CASSLTGTMNTEAFF
TRBJ1-1	TRBV12-3/TRBV12-4	CASRPTTGGPNTEAFF
TRBJ2-7	TRBV29-1	CSVEDRGEGYEQYF
TRBJ2-7	TRBV11-2	CASSRGVGSYEQYF
TRBJ1-1	TRBV19	CATRPNRVSVRTEAFF
TRBJ1-1	TRBV12-3/TRBV12-4	CASSLSSPTEAFF
TRBJ1-1	TRBV7-9	CASSSPRGRGAFF
TRBJ1-5	TRBV7-9	CASSLVASTREESQPQHF
TRBJ2-7	TRBV4-3	CASSQDHTVGEQYF
TRBJ2-5	TRBV25-1	CASRGIGETQYF
TRBJ2-7	TRBV7-9	CASSLAGGQRYEQYF
TRBJ2-1	TRBV20-1	CSARDLERENNEQFF
TRBJ2-7	TRBV29-1	CSVRGPTYEQYF
TRBJ1-6	TRBV21-1	CASSKEMGRPRDSPLHF
TRBJ1-2	TRBV7-8	CASSFRGQGYGYTF
TRBJ1-1	TRBV7-9	CASSLTSGGTEAFF
TRBJ1-6	TRBV18	CASSPNGHPGPLHF
TRBJ1-6	TRBV12-3/TRBV12-4	CASSQGLWNSPLHF
TRBJ2-7	TRBV30	CAWSTLQGLAYEQYF
TRBJ1-1	TRBV7-3	CASSASGGVTEAFF
TRBJ2-1	TRBV7-9	CASSLRDGSYNEQFF
TRBJ1-5	TRBV4-1	CASSERTAGGSQHF
TRBJ2-5	TRBV29-1	CSVEDFETQYF
TRBJ2-7	TRBV7-9	CASSYGTGDEYF
TRBJ1-2	TRBV4-1	CASSQDSTGYGYTF